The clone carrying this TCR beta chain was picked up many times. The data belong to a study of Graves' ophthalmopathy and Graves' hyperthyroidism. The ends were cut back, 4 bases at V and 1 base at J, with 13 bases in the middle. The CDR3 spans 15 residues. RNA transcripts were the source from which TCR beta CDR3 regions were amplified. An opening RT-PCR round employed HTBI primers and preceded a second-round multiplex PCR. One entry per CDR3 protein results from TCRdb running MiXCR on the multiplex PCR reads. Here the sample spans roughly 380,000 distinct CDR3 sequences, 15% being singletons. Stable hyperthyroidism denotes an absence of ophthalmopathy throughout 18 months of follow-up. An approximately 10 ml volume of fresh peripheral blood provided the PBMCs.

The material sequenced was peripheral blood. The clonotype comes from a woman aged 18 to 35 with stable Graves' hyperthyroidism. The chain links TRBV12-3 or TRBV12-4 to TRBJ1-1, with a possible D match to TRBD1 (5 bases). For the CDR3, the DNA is TGTGCCAGCAGTTCCTGGGGGGGGGGGAACACTGAAGCTTTCTTT. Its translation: CASSSWGGGNTEAFF.